The 13 T cell receptor beta chains below were found in one sample sequenced in a study of T cells expressing NK-cell markers. Each CDR3 protein gets one entry in TCRdb, which reprocessed the 5' RACE reads and gives no DNA. The listing records about 160,000 distinct CDR3 sequences. Material for sequencing was blood T cells: a sorted CD56 or NKG2C T cell subset, CD4+ or CD8+ T cells, or bulk PBMC T cells (not recorded which). All receptors derive from a woman aged 18 to 75 in good health.

The chain joins TRBV12-3 or TRBV12-4 to TRBJ2-7; TCRdb calls TRBD2, which cannot be checked without DNA. The CDR3 runs to 16 residues. The CDR3 region is CASSLNSGGVRYEQYF.

This chain links TRBV6-1 with TRBJ2-7; TCRdb calls TRBD2, which cannot be checked without DNA. Germline V gene data show CDR1 as MNHNS and CDR2 as SASEGT. There are 16 residues in the CDR3. CDR3 sequence: CASSEPLAGATYEQYF.

This chain joins TRBV12-3 or TRBV12-4 and TRBJ1-5; the D call of TRBD1 rests on TCRdb alone, since no DNA is present to check it. This CDR3 has 14 amino acids. CDR3 in amino acids: CASSRQGGNQPQHF.

The chain employs TRBV5-1 and TRBJ2-1; as DNA is missing, the TRBD1 call by TCRdb cannot be tested. Germline lookup yields CDR1 SGHRS and CDR2 YFSETQ. The CDR3 sequence is 13 residues long. This CDR3 is CASRPPGGDEQFF.

This chain connects TRBV5-1 to TRBJ2-2; the D call from TCRdb, TRBD1, cannot be confirmed without DNA. Germline V CDR1 and CDR2: SGHRS, YFSETQ. CDR3 length: 14 residues. CDR3 in amino acids: CASSSRDRGEELFF.

This chain joins TRBV2 and TRBJ2-3; TCRdb's D gene call, TRBD1, goes unchecked for lack of DNA. Germline values: CDR1 SNHLY, CDR2 FYNNEI. The CDR3 is 16 residues long. The CDR3 sequence: CASRRPGQGQLDTQYF.

The chain is built from TRBV24-1 and TRBJ2-1; the TRBD2 assignment by TCRdb is unverifiable without DNA. The CDR3 sequence is 15 residues long. Germline V gene lookup returns CDR1 KGHDR and CDR2 SFDVKD. CDR3 residues: CATSGGASGYNEQFF.

The chain employs TRBV29-1 and TRBJ2-1; the TRBD2 assignment by TCRdb is unverifiable without DNA. The CDR3 is 16 amino acids. The germline V gene encodes CDR1 SQVTM and CDR2 ANQGSEA. The CDR3 reads CSVERLAGGSYNEQFF.

The chain's CDR3 is CASSLRQGAVNTEAFF. The V and J genes are TRBV7-8 and TRBJ1-1; TCRdb indicates TRBD1, and absent DNA this call remains unverified. The CDR3 sequence is 16 residues long. CDR1 is SGHVS, CDR2 FQNEAQ, per germline. Looking up the rest from reference TRBV7-8 and TRBJ1-1 gives the full variable domain: GAGVSQSPRYKVAKRGQDVALRCDPISGHVSLFWYQQALGQGPEFLTYFQNEAQLDKSGLPSDRFFAERPEGSVSTLKIQRTQQEDSAVYLCASSLRQGAVNTEAFFGQGTRLTVV.

The chain links TRBV5-6 to TRBJ2-5; TCRdb's assignment of TRBD1 cannot be checked, as there is no DNA. Germline V lookup: CDR1 SGHDT, CDR2 YYEEEE. The CDR3 length is 13 residues. CDR3 loop: CASSLGPLETQYF. The full variable domain, in which reference TRBV5-6 and TRBJ2-5 provide the parts outside the CDR3, is DAGVTQSPTHLIKTRGQQVTLRCSPKSGHDTVSWYQQALGQGPQFIFQYYEEEERQRGNFPDRFSGHQFPNYSSELNVNALLLGDSALYLCASSLGPLETQYFGPGTRLLVL.

The J gene is TRBJ1-2, the V gene TRBV2. CDR1 is SNHLY, CDR2 FYNNEI, per germline. CDR3 length equals 12 residues. The CDR3 reads CASSGQSYGYTF.

This sequence joins TRBV5-1 and TRBJ1-1; TCRdb's D call, TRBD1, is unchecked because there is no DNA. CDR1 SGHRS and CDR2 YFSETQ come from the germline V gene. The CDR3 covers 13 residues. CDR3 sequence: CASSLTGDTEAFF.

The rearrangement links TRBV6-5 to TRBJ2-3; there is no DNA to check the TCRdb D call of TRBD1. CDR1 is MNHEY and CDR2 is SVGAGI in the germline V gene. The CDR3 is made up of 15 amino acids. CDR3: CASSYSSGWADTQYF.